This TCR beta chain was identified during a study of T cell changes during pregnancy in multiple sclerosis. Method: immunoSEQ multiplex PCR; TCRdb's copy keeps in-frame clones and lacks some. The sample lists 55,000 to 70,000 clones; 93% were seen once. The CDR3 covers 17 residues. V lost 5 bases to trimming and J lost 3 bases, with 20 bases between them. CDR1 and CDR2 (germline): SGHAT, FQNNGV. The receptor was derived from a female donor with multiple sclerosis, enrolled in a pregnancy study. The rearrangement uses TRBV11-2 and TRBJ2-1, with no clear D. The source was peripheral blood, collected after pregnancy. The CDR3 reads CASSPSGLTLNYNEQFF. The CDR3 DNA sequence: TGTGCCAGCAGCCCGAGTGGGCTGACGTTGAACTACAATGAGCAGTTCTTC.